The 5 T cell receptor beta chains in this list originate from one sample, sequenced in a study of T cell responses to AZD1222 COVID-19 vaccine. Produced via immunoSEQ multiplex PCR; TCRdb's table is partial and in-frame only. This table has 150,000 or so clones, around 90% appearing once. Sequencing used peripheral blood, obtained on day 0 of AZD1222 vaccination. The origin of the receptors is an adult in good health.

The rearrangement joins TRBV5-1 to TRBJ2-2, with TRBD2 matching over 7 bases. The V segment lost 5 bases and the J segment 4 bases; nucleotides outside the gene matches: 11. Germline CDR1 SGHRS, CDR2 YFSETQ. CDR3 size: 16 residues. The CDR3 DNA reads as TGCGCCAGCAGTTATGTAACGGCTAGCGGCACCGGGGAGCTGTTTTTT. Translating gives CASSYVTASGTGELFF.

The chain joins TRBV6-5 to TRBJ1-5; D not resolved. The ends were cut back, 6 bases at V and 4 bases at J, with 13 bases in the middle. The CDR3 is made up of 14 amino acids. CDR1 and CDR2 from the germline V gene are MNHEY and SVGAGI. The CDR3 loop reads CASRRANLNQPQHF. The CDR3 DNA reads as TGTGCCAGCAGGAGGGCCAACTTGAATCAGCCCCAGCATTTT.

The rearrangement links TRBV5-1 to TRBJ1-1; a weak D match, TRBD1 (6 bases). CDR3 size: 14 residues. With 0 bases removed from V and 5 bases from J, the gap between germline ends came to 11 bases. Germline V gives CDR1 SGHRS, CDR2 YFSETQ. For the CDR3, the DNA is TGCGCCAGCAGCTTGGCAGGGGTAGGGACTGAAGCTTTCTTT. Protein sequence: CASSLAGVGTEAFF.

The genes are TRBV28 and TRBJ2-3; the D gene could be TRBD1 or TRBD2 (6 bases each). The CDR3 loop spans 15 amino acids. V lost 3 bases to trimming and J lost 3 bases, with 13 bases between them. The germline V gene encodes CDR1 MDHEN and CDR2 SYDVKM. The CDR3 protein is CASSFSQGGTDTQYF. The CDR3 DNA reads as TGTGCCAGCAGTTTTTCACAGGGAGGTACAGATACGCAGTATTTT.

The CDR3 bases are TGCAGCGTTTCGACCATGCGCACTGAAGCTTTCTTT. It codes for CSVSTMRTEAFF. The rearrangement joins TRBV29-1 to TRBJ1-1, with D unclear. The CDR3 has 12 amino acids. Germline V gene data show CDR1 as SQVTM and CDR2 as ANQGSEA. V gave up 5 bases and J gave up 4 bases, with 11 bases separating them.